One and the same sample provided the 20 T cell receptor beta chains below, sequenced in a study of sequential checkpoint blockade in melanoma. The table came from immunoSEQ multiplex PCR; TCRdb's copy has only in-frame clones and leaves some out. The sample consists of over 15,000 clones, around 74% of them appearing once. Treatment of the sample: randomized to nivolumab then ipilimumab (arm A) or the reverse (arm B). Sample: CD8+ T cells sorted from blood (inferred from file names), taken from a patient given nivolumab and ipilimumab in sequence. The receptor source for this set is a human donor with melanoma.

This clone was picked up a small number of times. V usage is TRBV6-1 and J usage is TRBJ2-7, with 10 bases that match TRBD2. Germline loops: CDR1 MNHNS, CDR2 SASEGT. V was pared by 3 bases and J by 7 bases, with 6 bases of the junction left unmatched. This CDR3 is built from 14 residues. Here the CDR3 DNA reads TGTGCCAGCAGTGATACTAGCGGGGTGAGGGAGCAGTACTTC. This encodes CASSDTSGVREQYF.

The V call is TRBV7-9, the J call TRBJ2-7; TRBD1 agrees at 8 bases. The trim removed 0 bases at V and 5 bases at J, leaving 6 bases unmatched. CDR3 length: 15 amino acids. The germline CDR1 and CDR2 sequences are SEHNR and FQNEAQ (reference sequence). The CDR3 coding sequence is TGTGCCAGCAGCTTAGCGCAGGGGGCTTGGGACGAGCAGTACTTC. Protein: CASSLAQGAWDEQYF.

The CDR3 here is CASSTGGGDQETQYF. Written as DNA, the CDR3 is TGTGCCAGCAGCACTGGCGGGGGGGACCAAGAGACCCAGTACTTC. The V call is TRBV7-9, the J call TRBJ2-5; 9 bases are a match to TRBD2. CDR3 length equals 15 residues. Germline trimming cut 5 bases from V and 0 bases from J; bases unmatched to any gene: 4. CDR1 and CDR2 from the germline V gene are SEHNR and FQNEAQ (reference sequence).

The chain links TRBV7-8 to TRBJ1-5, with 7 bases lining up with TRBD1. Germline loops: CDR1 SGHVS, CDR2 FQNEAQ. J lost 5 bases, V lost 0 bases, and 10 bases had no gene match. CDR3 size: 17 residues. In DNA, the CDR3 is TGTGCCAGCAGCTTAGCGGAGGGGGCCTTGGGTTATCAGCCCCAGCATTTT. Translation gives CASSLAEGALGYQPQHF.

This clone was detected a few times. The rearrangement joins TRBV11-2 to TRBJ1-5, with D unresolved. Trimming cost V 0 bases and J 2 bases, with 8 bases left between them. The CDR3 totals 15 residues. The germline gives CDR1 SGHAT, CDR2 FQNNGV. The chain's CDR3 is CASSLDVGGNQPQHF. The CDR3 nucleotides are TGTGCCAGCAGCTTAGATGTTGGAGGCAATCAGCCCCAGCATTTT. Looking up the rest from reference TRBV11-2 and TRBJ1-5 gives the full variable domain: EAGVAQSPRYKIIEKRQSVAFWCNPISGHATLYWYQQILGQGPKLLIQFQNNGVVDDSQLPKDRFSAERLKGVDSTLKIQPAKLEDSAVYLCASSLDVGGNQPQHFGDGTRLSIL.

This clone was detected once. The chain recombines TRBV6-5 with TRBJ2-1; tentative D call: TRBD1 (5 bases). CDR1 is MNHEY and CDR2 is SVGAGI in the germline V gene. Trimming shortened V by 2 bases and J by 6 bases, and 8 bases separated the two germline ends. This CDR3 is 13 amino acids long. The CDR3 loop reads CASSYLQGNEQFF. The CDR3 DNA sequence: TGTGCCAGCAGTTACCTGCAGGGCAATGAGCAGTTCTTC.

V gene TRBV6-4 combines with J gene TRBJ2-3; D is unresolved. The CDR3 is made up of 13 amino acids. Germline V CDR1 and CDR2: MRHNA, SNTAGT. Trimming shortened V by 3 bases and J by 4 bases, and 8 bases separated the two germline ends. The CDR3 nucleotides are TGTGCCAGCAGTGAAAGCTCGCCAGATACGCAGTATTTT. Protein: CASSESSPDTQYF.

The J gene is TRBJ2-3, the V gene TRBV4-1; TRBD2 matches at 13 bases. The CDR3 sequence is 17 residues long. Germline V gives CDR1 MGHRA, CDR2 YSYEKL. V lost 4 bases, J lost 2 bases, and 6 bases stayed unmatched. The CDR3 region has the DNA TGCGCCAGCAGCCCTCTACTAGCGGGGGGGCCCACAGATACGCAGTATTTT. Amino acid sequence: CASSPLLAGGPTDTQYF.

This clone has only a few counts. The rearrangement links TRBV6-5 to TRBJ1-5; 7 bases agree with TRBD1. V gave up 5 bases and J gave up 4 bases; unmatched junction bases: 5. This CDR3 is built from 14 residues. Germline values: CDR1 MNHEY, CDR2 SVGAGI. CDR3 sequence (DNA): TGTGCCAGCAGTGACGGGACAGAAAATCAGCCCCAGCATTTT. It translates to CASSDGTENQPQHF.

CDR3 loop: CASSFQGVHEQYF. The CDR3 region has the DNA TGTGCCAGCAGTTTTCAGGGCGTCCACGAGCAGTACTTC. The chain has TRBV28 and TRBJ2-5; the D gene is possibly TRBD1 (5 bases). Judging by the DNA end, TRBJ2-7 fits better; the J call may be wrong. Germline CDR1 MDHEN, CDR2 SYDVKM. The CDR3 is 13 residues long.

The J gene is TRBJ1-1, the V gene TRBV6-7; 10 bases are shared with TRBD1. TRBV6-7 belongs to the ORF category, with a function that is uncertain. CDR3 size: 16 residues. The V and J ends lost 5 bases and 1 base, in that order; junction bases with no gene match: 7. The CDR3 loop is CASSPGQGLPNTEAFF. CDR3 nucleotide sequence: TGTGCCAGCAGTCCGGGACAGGGGTTGCCGAACACTGAAGCTTTCTTT.

The chain employs TRBV13 and TRBJ2-6, with a possible D match to TRBD1 (6 bases). Germline V gene sequence: CDR1 PRHDT, CDR2 FYEKMQ (reference sequence). Deletions cut 4 bases from V and 2 bases from J, with 9 bases between. The CDR3 totals 15 residues. This CDR3 is CASSSEGAGANVLTF. The DNA of the CDR3 is TGTGCCAGCAGCTCCGAGGGGGCTGGGGCCAACGTCCTGACTTTC.

The chain is built from TRBV28 and TRBJ2-2, with D perhaps TRBD1 (5 bases). This CDR3 has 14 amino acids. The germline V gene encodes CDR1 MDHEN and CDR2 SYDVKM. Deletions cut 5 bases from V and 2 bases from J, with 9 bases between. The CDR3 DNA follows: TGTGCCAGCAGTAGGGGATTTAACACCGGGGAGCTGTTTTTT. The encoded protein is CASSRGFNTGELFF. Full variable domain (rest looked up from reference TRBV28 and TRBJ2-2): DVKVTQSSRYLVKRTGEKVFLECVQDMDHENMFWYRQDPGLGLRLIYFSYDVKMKEKGDIPEGYSVSREKKERFSLILESASTNQTSMYLCASSRGFNTGELFFGEGSRLTVL.

This clone was observed a handful of times. The V call is TRBV25-1, the J call TRBJ1-5, with 10 bases matching TRBD1. Germline V gene sequence: CDR1 MGHDK, CDR2 SYGVNS. The CDR3 has 15 amino acids. The ends lost 4 bases at V and 5 bases at J; junction bases unmatched: 5. CDR3 protein: CASSAPGQGYQPQHF. CDR3 in DNA: TGTGCCAGCAGTGCGCCGGGACAGGGGTATCAGCCCCAGCATTTT.

CDR3: CASSPGGEKLFF. The CDR3 DNA is TGTGCCAGCAGTCCGGGAGGCGAAAAACTGTTTTTT. The genes are TRBV25-1 and TRBJ1-4; D call uncertain. Germline V lookup: CDR1 MGHDK, CDR2 SYGVNS. V shed 5 bases and J shed 8 bases, with 9 bases lying between them. CDR3 length: 12 amino acids. The full variable domain, its missing parts supplied by reference TRBV25-1 and TRBJ1-4, is EADIYQTPRYLVIGTGKKITLECSQTMGHDKMYWYQQDPGMELHLIHYSYGVNSTEKGDLSSESTVSRIRTEHFPLTLESARPSHTSQYLCASSPGGEKLFFGSGTQLSVL.

The genes are TRBV29-1 and TRBJ1-1; perhaps TRBD1 as D (5 bases). Trimming removed 2 bases at V and 3 bases at J, with 13 bases between. CDR1 and CDR2 (germline): SQVTM, ANQGSEA. The length of the CDR3 is 14 residues. The CDR3 sequence: CSVEFWRGDTEAFF. Written as DNA, the CDR3 is TGCAGCGTTGAATTTTGGCGGGGGGACACTGAAGCTTTCTTT.

This clone has a handful of counts. The chain uses TRBV29-1 and TRBJ1-2; D gene unclear. V gave up 0 bases and J gave up 7 bases, with 9 bases separating them. The germline gives CDR1 SQVTM, CDR2 ANQGSEA. The CDR3 sequence is 12 residues long. The DNA of the CDR3 is TGCAGCGTTGAAGATCACAGTCCTGGCTACACCTTC. Its protein product is CSVEDHSPGYTF.

The genes are TRBV7-9 and TRBJ2-3; weak D call: TRBD1 (5 bases). V lost 7 bases and J lost 5, with 7 bases in between. CDR1 is SEHNR, CDR2 FQNEAQ, per germline (reference sequence). This CDR3 region has 11 residues. In nucleotides, the CDR3 is TGTGCCAGCACCACAGGAGATACGCAGTATTTT. Its translation is CASTTGDTQYF.

This rearrangement joins TRBV14 to TRBJ2-7, with TRBD2 identical over 7 bases. Germline assignment: CDR1 SGHDN and CDR2 FVKESK. The CDR3 length is 15 residues. The V segment lost 5 bases and the J segment 5 bases; nucleotides outside the gene matches: 12. The CDR3 sequence is CASSYAVGGTDEQYF. Written as DNA, the CDR3 is TGTGCCAGCAGCTACGCGGTCGGGGGGACGGACGAGCAGTACTTC. The entire variable domain, with the rest obtained from reference TRBV14 and TRBJ2-7, is as follows: EAGVTQFPSHSVIEKGQTVTLRCDPISGHDNLYWYRRVMGKEIKFLLHFVKESKQDESGMPNNRFLAERTGGTYSTLKVQPAELEDSGVYFCASSYAVGGTDEQYFGPGTRLTVT.

This clone was observed once. This rearrangement joins TRBV27 to TRBJ2-1; TRBD2 might be the D (5 bases). Per germline, CDR1 MNHEY and CDR2 SMNVEV (reference sequence). The CDR3 totals 15 residues. Trimming stripped 2 bases from V and 6 bases from J, with 14 bases between. The CDR3 region has the DNA TGTGCCAGCAGTTTAATCCCGCTAGCTGCCAATGAGCAGTTCTTC. Translated: CASSLIPLAANEQFF.